Below are 3 T cell receptor beta chains sequenced from a single sample in a study of blood T cells in healthy people across ages. Using a J-beta primer mix together with a sample-barcoded 5' primer, a second PCR was run for roughly 6 to 11 cycles. TCRdb re-derived calls from the 5' RACE reads in MiXCR, one entry per CDR3 protein. The sample holds 1.5 million to 2 million distinct CDR3 sequences; about 28% are singletons and the top ten take over 7%. Input material: blood. The receptors here all came from a woman in her 30s in good health.

As for this clonotype: Just one base apart from a much larger clone, this may be a read error. The gene calls are TRBV4-1 and TRBJ2-7; D uncertain. The CDR3 is made up of 12 amino acids. In germline, CDR1 is MGHRA, CDR2 YSYEKL. The CDR3, as DNA: TGCGCCTGCAGCCAAGAGTTTGACGAGCAGTACTTC. Translated: CACSQEFDEQYF.

The chain is built from TRBV7-2 and TRBJ1-3; the D is unclear. The CDR3 loop spans 14 amino acids. Trimming stripped 5 bases from V and 0 bases from J, with 8 bases between. Germline V gives CDR1 SGHTA, CDR2 FQGNSA. The CDR3: CASSADYSGNTIYF. The CDR3 bases are TGTGCCAGCAGCGCCGATTACTCTGGAAACACCATATATTTT.

In its sample, this clonotype was seen a few times. The chain couples TRBV7-2 to TRBJ1-1; a weak D match, TRBD1 (6 bases). Trimming pared 1 base from V and 4 bases from J, leaving 10 bases between. The CDR3 spans 14 residues. Per the germline V gene, CDR1 is SGHTA and CDR2 is FQGNSA. The CDR3 loop reads CASSLGTVRTEAFF. The DNA for the CDR3 is TGTGCCAGCAGCTTAGGGACAGTTCGCACTGAAGCTTTCTTT. The complete variable domain, with remaining parts taken from reference TRBV7-2 and TRBJ1-1, reads GAGVSQSPSNKVTEKGKDVELRCDPISGHTALYWYRQSLGQGLEFLIYFQGNSAPDKSGLPSDRFSAERTGGSVSTLTIQRTQQEDSAVYLCASSLGTVRTEAFFGQGTRLTVV.